This T cell receptor beta chain was recovered during a study of shared clonotypes between healthy human individuals. Profiling relied on immunoSEQ multiplex PCR, and the TCRdb table lists in-frame clones only, not all of them. The table lists some 1.5 million clones, 95% to 99% of them singletons. The CDR3 consists of 16 residues. Germline V lookup: CDR1 ENHRY, CDR2 SYGVKD. V lost 5 bases, J lost 5 bases, and 20 bases lay in between. Study-level points and caveats: Memory subsets had estimated richness that was generally smaller than that of naive subsets. Clonotypes shared by all four donors outscored non-shared clonotypes in generation probability.

Of note for this clone: No antigen is known for it.

Healthy HIV-negative adults without recent acute infections or vaccinations served as donors. The TCR sequence derives from a man in his thirties or forties in good health. The J gene is TRBJ2-3, the V gene TRBV10-3; D not resolved. The sample consisted of naive CD4+ T cells sorted from blood. Subset of the sample: CD45RA+ positively selected. CDR3 region: CAISLTETAHQDTQYF. DNA for the CDR3: TGTGCCATCAGTTTAACAGAGACCGCACATCAAGATACGCAGTATTTT.